This entry lists 9 T cell receptor beta chains sequenced from one sample in a study of response to subunit inactivated influenza vaccine. TCRdb recomputed calls from the RT-PCR reads with MiXCR, one row per CDR3 protein. In the table there are hundreds of thousands of distinct CDR3 sequences, around 15% of which are singletons. The specimen was PBMCs from blood, collected roughly 15 days before vaccination. These receptor sequences come from a man aged 50 to 59 who received an inactivated influenza vaccine.

The V gene is TRBV12-3 or TRBV12-4, the J gene TRBJ1-2, with 8 bases identical to TRBD1. This CDR3 comprises 16 residues. Trimming at V came to 7 bases and at J to 4 bases, leaving 14 bases not matched to a gene. In nucleotides, the CDR3 is TGTGCCAGCAAAGGGGGAGGCAGGGGGCCTGGCTATGGCTACACCTTC. This translates into CASKGGGRGPGYGYTF.

This clonotype was seen a few times. The V call is TRBV29-1, the J call TRBJ2-3, with 16 bases matching TRBD2. V gave up 4 bases and J gave up 0 bases; unmatched junction bases: 4. Germline V gene data show CDR1 as SQVTM and CDR2 as ANQGSEA. The CDR3 is 17 amino acids. DNA of the CDR3: TGCAGCGTTGCCGGGACTAGCGGGGGGGGGAGCACAGATACGCAGTATTTT. This encodes CSVAGTSGGGSTDTQYF.

This clonotype was observed a handful of times. This sequence joins TRBV6-1 and TRBJ2-2; perhaps TRBD2 as D (5 bases). This CDR3 region has 14 residues. The ends were cut back, 6 bases at V and 0 bases at J, with 8 bases in the middle. Germline CDR1 MNHNS, CDR2 SASEGT. DNA of the CDR3: TGTGCCAGCAGAAGGAGGCCGAACACCGGGGAGCTGTTTTTT. Its protein product is CASRRRPNTGELFF.

The CDR3 here is CATSGGLMYEQFF. The CDR3 bases are TGTGCCACCAGTGGGGGACTAATGTATGAGCAGTTCTTC. This rearrangement joins TRBV15 to TRBJ2-1; the match to TRBD2 covers 7 bases. CDR3 size: 13 residues. The V gene's germline CDR1 is LNHNV and CDR2 YYDKDF (reference sequence). V lost 6 bases, J lost 8 bases, and 7 bases stayed unmatched.

The chain links TRBV7-2 to TRBJ1-2, with a tentative D call TRBD1 (5 bases). The germline gives CDR1 SGHTA, CDR2 FQGNSA. There are 13 residues in the CDR3. V shed 6 bases and J shed 4 bases, with 12 bases lying between them. CDR3 sequence (DNA): TGTGCCAGCAGTTCGACAGCCATCTATGGCTACACCTTC. It specifies CASSSTAIYGYTF.

This clonotype was recorded a few times. The genes are TRBV25-1 and TRBJ2-5, with 7 bases identical to TRBD1. The CDR3 has 15 amino acids. Germline V CDR1 and CDR2: MGHDK, SYGVNS. V lost 6 bases and J lost 2; bases outside the gene matches: 9. CDR3 protein: CASRSLGTEQETQYF. The CDR3 coding sequence is TGTGCCAGCAGATCCCTAGGGACAGAACAAGAGACCCAGTACTTC.

This chain links TRBV15 with TRBJ2-1; no clear D gene. Germline values: CDR1 LNHNV, CDR2 YYDKDF (reference sequence). The CDR3 sequence is 16 residues long. The V end lost 5 bases, the J end lost 4 bases, and 18 bases lay between the germline ends. The CDR3 nucleotides read TGTGCCACCAGCCTTTCCCGATTAAGAGCTTACAATGAGCAGTTCTTC. Translated, it gives CATSLSRLRAYNEQFF.

This clonotype was counted between two and nine times. V usage is TRBV6-9 and J usage is TRBJ2-6, with TRBD2 identical over 11 bases. Germline V gene data show CDR1 as MNHGY and CDR2 as SVAAGI. The CDR3 loop spans 18 amino acids. Losses at the gene ends were 6 bases for V and 2 bases for J; bases not matched to a gene: 9. The CDR3 DNA sequence: TGTGCCAGCAGGAAGGTAGCGGGGGGGCTGGCTGGGGCCAACGTCCTGACTTTC. Translated, it gives CASRKVAGGLAGANVLTF.

The rearrangement joins TRBV19 to TRBJ2-1, with 9 nucleotides matching TRBD1. CDR1 LNHDA and CDR2 SQIVND come from the germline V gene (reference sequence). V shed 5 bases and J 8 bases; nucleotides not matched to a gene: 13. The CDR3 is made up of 16 amino acids. CDR3 coding DNA: TGTGCCAGTAGTGCCACAGGGGGCGCGATCCAAGATGAGCAGTTCTTC. Amino acid sequence: CASSATGGAIQDEQFF.